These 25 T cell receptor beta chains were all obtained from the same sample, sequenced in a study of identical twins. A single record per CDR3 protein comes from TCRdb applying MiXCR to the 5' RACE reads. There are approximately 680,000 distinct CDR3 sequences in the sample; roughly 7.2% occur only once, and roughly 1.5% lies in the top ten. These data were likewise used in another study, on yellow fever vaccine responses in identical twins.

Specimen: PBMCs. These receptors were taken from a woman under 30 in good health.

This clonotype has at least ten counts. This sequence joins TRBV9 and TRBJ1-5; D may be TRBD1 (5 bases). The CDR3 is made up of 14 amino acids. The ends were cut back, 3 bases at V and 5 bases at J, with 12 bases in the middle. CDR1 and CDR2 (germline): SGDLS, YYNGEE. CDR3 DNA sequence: TGTGCCAGCAGCGGCCGGGACTCCTATCAGCCCCAGCATTTT. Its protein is CASSGRDSYQPQHF.

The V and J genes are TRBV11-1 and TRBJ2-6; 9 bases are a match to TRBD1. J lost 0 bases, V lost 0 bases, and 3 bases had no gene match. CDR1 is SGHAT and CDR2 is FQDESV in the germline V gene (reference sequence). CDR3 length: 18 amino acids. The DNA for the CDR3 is TGTGCCAGCAGCTTAGCCGGGACAGGGATCTCTGGGGCCAACGTCCTGACTTTC. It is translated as CASSLAGTGISGANVLTF.

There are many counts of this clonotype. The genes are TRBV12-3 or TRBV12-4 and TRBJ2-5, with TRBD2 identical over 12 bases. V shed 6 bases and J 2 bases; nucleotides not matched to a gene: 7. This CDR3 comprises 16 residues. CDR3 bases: TGTGCCAGCAGGAAGGGGACTAGCGGGTTTCAAGAGACCCAGTACTTC. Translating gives CASRKGTSGFQETQYF.

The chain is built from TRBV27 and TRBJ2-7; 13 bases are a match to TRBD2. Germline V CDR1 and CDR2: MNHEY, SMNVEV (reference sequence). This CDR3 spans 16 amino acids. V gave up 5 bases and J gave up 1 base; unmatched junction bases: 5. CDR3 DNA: TGTGCCAGCAGTCCGAAGACTAGCGGGAGGTCCTACGAGCAGTACTTC. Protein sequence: CASSPKTSGRSYEQYF.

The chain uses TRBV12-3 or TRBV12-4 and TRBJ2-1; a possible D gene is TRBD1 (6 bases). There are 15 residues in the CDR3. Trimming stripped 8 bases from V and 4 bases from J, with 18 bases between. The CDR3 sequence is CASGLGQSDYNEQFF. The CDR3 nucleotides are TGTGCCAGCGGCCTCGGACAGTCTGATTACAATGAGCAGTTCTTC.

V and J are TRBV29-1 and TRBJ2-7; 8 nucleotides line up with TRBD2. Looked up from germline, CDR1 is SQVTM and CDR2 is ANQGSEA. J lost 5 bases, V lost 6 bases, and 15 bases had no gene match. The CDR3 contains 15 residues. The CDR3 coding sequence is TGCAGCGTCCGTAGCGGGACCTCCCCCCAACACGAGCAGTACTTC. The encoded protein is CSVRSGTSPQHEQYF.

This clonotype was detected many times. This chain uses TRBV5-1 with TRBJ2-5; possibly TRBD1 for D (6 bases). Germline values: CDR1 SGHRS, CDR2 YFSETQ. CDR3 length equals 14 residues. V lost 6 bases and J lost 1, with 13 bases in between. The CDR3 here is CASTSGAPQETQYF. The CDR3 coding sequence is TGCGCCAGCACCTCAGGGGCTCCCCAAGAGACCCAGTACTTC.

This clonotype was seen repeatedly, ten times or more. CDR3 protein: CASSLEDQPQHF. Here the CDR3 DNA reads TGTGCCAGCAGCTTAGAAGATCAGCCCCAGCATTTT. The rearrangement links TRBV7-9 to TRBJ1-5, with D uncertain. The V and J ends lost 1 base and 5 bases respectively, with 3 bases between them. CDR3 length: 12 amino acids. The germline gives CDR1 SEHNR, CDR2 FQNEAQ (reference sequence).

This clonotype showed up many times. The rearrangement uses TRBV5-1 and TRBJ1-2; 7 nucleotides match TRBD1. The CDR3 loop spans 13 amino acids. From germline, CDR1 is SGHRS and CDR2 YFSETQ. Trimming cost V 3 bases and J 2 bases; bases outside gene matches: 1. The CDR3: CASSSTGNYGYTF. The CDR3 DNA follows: TGCGCCAGCAGCTCGACAGGGAACTATGGCTACACCTTC.

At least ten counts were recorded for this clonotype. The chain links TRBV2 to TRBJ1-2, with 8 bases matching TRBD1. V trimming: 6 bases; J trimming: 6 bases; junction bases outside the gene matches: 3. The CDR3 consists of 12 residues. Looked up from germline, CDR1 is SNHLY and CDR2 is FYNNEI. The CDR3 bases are TGTGCCAGCAGACTACAGGGGGATGGCTACACCTTC. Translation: CASRLQGDGYTF.

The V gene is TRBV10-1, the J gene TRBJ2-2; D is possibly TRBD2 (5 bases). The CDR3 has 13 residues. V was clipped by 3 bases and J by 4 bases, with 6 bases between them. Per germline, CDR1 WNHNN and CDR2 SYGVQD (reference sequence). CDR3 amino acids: CASSDGSTGELFF. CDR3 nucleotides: TGCGCCAGCAGTGATGGGAGCACCGGGGAGCTGTTTTTT.

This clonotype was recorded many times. CDR3 coding DNA: TGTGCCAGCAGCTTAACCGGGAGTGAGGCTGAAAAACTGTTTTTT. It encodes CASSLTGSEAEKLFF. V and J are TRBV9 and TRBJ1-4; no firm D call. V was shortened by 4 bases and J by 7 bases, with 17 bases between the two germline ends. In germline, CDR1 is SGDLS, CDR2 YYNGEE. The CDR3 length is 15 residues. The whole variable domain, remainder taken from reference TRBV9 and TRBJ1-4, is DSGVTQTPKHLITATGQRVTLRCSPRSGDLSVYWYQQSLDQGLQFLIQYYNGEERAKGNILERFSAQQFPDLHSELNLSSLELGDSALYFCASSLTGSEAEKLFFGSGTQLSVL.

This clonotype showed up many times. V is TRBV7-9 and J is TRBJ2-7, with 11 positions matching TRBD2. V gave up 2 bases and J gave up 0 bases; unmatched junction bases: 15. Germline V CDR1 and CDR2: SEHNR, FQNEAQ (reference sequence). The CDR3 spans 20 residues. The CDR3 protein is CASSLRLETSGTWGSYEQYF. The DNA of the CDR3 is TGTGCCAGCAGCTTAAGGCTGGAGACTAGCGGGACATGGGGCTCCTACGAGCAGTACTTC. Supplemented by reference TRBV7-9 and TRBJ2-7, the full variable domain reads DTGVSQNPRHKITKRGQNVTFRCDPISEHNRLYWYRQTLGQGPEFLTYFQNEAQLEKSRLLSDRFSAERPKGSFSTLEIQRTEQGDSAMYLCASSLRLETSGTWGSYEQYFGPGTRLTVT.

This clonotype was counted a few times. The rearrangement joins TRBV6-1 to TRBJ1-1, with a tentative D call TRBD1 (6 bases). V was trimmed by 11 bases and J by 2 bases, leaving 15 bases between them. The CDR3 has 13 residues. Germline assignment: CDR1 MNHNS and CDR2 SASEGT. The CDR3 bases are TGTGCCGGTACGACAGGTTTTAACACTGAAGCTTTCTTT. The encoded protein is CAGTTGFNTEAFF.

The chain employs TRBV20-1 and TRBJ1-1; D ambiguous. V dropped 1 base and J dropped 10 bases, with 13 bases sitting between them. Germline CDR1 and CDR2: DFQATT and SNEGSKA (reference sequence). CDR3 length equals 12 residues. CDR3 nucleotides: TGCAGTGCTAGAGGTTCAGCGTTCCTAGCTTTCTTT. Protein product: CSARGSAFLAFF.

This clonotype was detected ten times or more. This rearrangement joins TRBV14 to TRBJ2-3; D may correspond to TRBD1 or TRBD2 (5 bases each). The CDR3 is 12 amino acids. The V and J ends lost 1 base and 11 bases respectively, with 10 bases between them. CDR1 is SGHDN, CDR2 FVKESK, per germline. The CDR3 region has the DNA TGTGCCAGCAGCCAAGCCGAGGGGCGGCAGTATTTT. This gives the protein CASSQAEGRQYF.

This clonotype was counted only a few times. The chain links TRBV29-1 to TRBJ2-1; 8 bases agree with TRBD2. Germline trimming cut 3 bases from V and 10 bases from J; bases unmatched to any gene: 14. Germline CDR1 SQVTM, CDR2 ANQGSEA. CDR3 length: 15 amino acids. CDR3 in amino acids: CSVDVIAGWGWEQFF. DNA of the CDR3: TGCAGCGTTGATGTGATAGCGGGATGGGGTTGGGAGCAGTTCTTC.

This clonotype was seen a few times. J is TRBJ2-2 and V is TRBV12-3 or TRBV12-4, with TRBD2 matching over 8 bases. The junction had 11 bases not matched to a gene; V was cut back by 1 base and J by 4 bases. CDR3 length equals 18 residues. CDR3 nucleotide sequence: TGTGCCAGCAGTTTAGTTTTGGTCAGCGGGAGCGTCACCGGGGAGCTGTTTTTT. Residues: CASSLVLVSGSVTGELFF.

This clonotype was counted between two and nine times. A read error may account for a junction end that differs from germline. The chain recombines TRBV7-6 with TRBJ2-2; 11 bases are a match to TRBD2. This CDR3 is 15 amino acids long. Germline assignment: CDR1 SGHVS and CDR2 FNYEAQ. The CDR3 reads CASGGLAVNTGELFF. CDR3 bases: TGTGCCAGTGGGGGACTAGCGGTGAACACCGGGGAACTGTTTTTT.

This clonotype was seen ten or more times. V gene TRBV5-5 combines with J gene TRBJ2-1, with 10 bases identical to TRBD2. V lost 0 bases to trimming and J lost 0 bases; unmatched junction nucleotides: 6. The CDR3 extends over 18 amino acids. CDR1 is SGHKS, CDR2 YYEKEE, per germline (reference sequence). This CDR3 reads CASSLERGGTTSYNEQFF. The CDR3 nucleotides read TGTGCCAGCAGCTTGGAGCGGGGGGGGACCACCTCCTACAATGAGCAGTTCTTC.

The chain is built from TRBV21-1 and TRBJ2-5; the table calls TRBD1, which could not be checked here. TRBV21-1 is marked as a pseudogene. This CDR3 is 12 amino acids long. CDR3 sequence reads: CASSGARETQYF. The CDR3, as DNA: TGTGCCAGCAGCGGGGCCCGAGAGACCCAGTACTTC.

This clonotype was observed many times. CDR3 coding DNA: TGTGCCACCAGTGATTTCCCTGGCGGGACTTCCTACAATGAGCAGTTCTTC. This encodes CATSDFPGGTSYNEQFF. The V call is TRBV24-1, the J call TRBJ2-1, with D tentatively TRBD2 (6 bases). Germline V gene data show CDR1 as KGHDR and CDR2 as SFDVKD. The CDR3 is 17 amino acids. With 1 base removed from V and 1 base from J, the gap between germline ends came to 13 bases.

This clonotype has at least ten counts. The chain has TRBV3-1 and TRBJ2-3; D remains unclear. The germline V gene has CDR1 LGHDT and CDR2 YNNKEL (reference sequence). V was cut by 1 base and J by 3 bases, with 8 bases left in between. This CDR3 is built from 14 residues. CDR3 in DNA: TGTGCCAGCAGCCAAGGGGTAGCTACAGATACGCAGTATTTT. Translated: CASSQGVATDTQYF.

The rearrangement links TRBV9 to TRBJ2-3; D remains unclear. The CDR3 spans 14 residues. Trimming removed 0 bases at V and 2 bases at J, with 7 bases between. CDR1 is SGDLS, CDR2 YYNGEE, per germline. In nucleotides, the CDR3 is TGTGCCAGCAGCGTAGAGGGCCACACAGATACGCAGTATTTT. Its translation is CASSVEGHTDTQYF.

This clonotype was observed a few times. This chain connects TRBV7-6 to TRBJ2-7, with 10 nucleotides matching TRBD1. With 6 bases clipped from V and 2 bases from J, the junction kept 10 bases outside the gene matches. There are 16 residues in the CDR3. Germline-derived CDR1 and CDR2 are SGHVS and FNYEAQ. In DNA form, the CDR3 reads TGTGCCAGCAGTCATAGTCGGACAGGGGGACCCTACGAGCAGTACTTC. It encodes CASSHSRTGGPYEQYF.